This T cell receptor beta chain was sequenced during a study of blood T cell repertoires in COVID-19. Study information: Cohort 3 donors were reported recovered after two negative PCRs, clearance, or symptom resolution. T cells, B-cell-depleted T cells, or PBMCs provided the cDNA or gDNA that served as material.

TCRdb's copy holds only in-frame clones and misses some; the assay was immunoSEQ multiplex PCR. The sample carries over 250,000 clones, around nine tenths recorded once. CDR1 LNHDA and CDR2 SQIVND come from the germline V gene (reference sequence). The CDR3 has 16 residues. V lost 1 base, J lost 3 bases, and 5 bases stayed unmatched. Individuals drawn from 20 to 30 US areas were roughly 18 to 95 years old. This chain connects TRBV19 to TRBJ1-5; TRBD1 agrees at 8 bases. This TCR came from a woman aged 55 to 70 in a cohort exposed to, infected with or recovered from COVID-19 (not recorded which). The source material was PBMCs or T cells enriched from blood (not recorded which). Written as DNA, the CDR3 is TGTGCCAGTAGTATAGGCAGGGGGCCCCCCAATCAGCCCCAGCATTTT. It codes for CASSIGRGPPNQPQHF. Looking up the rest from reference TRBV19 and TRBJ1-5 gives the full variable domain: DGGITQSPKYLFRKEGQNVTLSCEQNLNHDAMYWYRQDPGQGLRLIYYSQIVNDFQKGDIAEGYSVSREKKESFPLTVTSAQKNPTAFYLCASSIGRGPPNQPQHFGDGTRLSIL.